This passage covers 30 T cell receptor beta chains from one sample sequenced in a study of a mutant IDH1 vaccine in newly diagnosed glioma. TCRdb keeps only in-frame clones here, not all; method: immunoSEQ multiplex PCR. The profile shows tens of thousands of clones, about 83% of them singletons. Time point noted: week 11, during vaccination. Each dose delivered 300 ug of mutant IDH1 20-mer peptide subcutaneously with imiquimod. Which antigens these TCRs recognize remains unknown. The sequenced sample was PBMCs, obtained from a glioma patient whose treatment included an IDH1 peptide vaccine. The source of these receptors is a man aged 35-49 years with glioma.

The rearrangement uses TRBV7-2 and TRBJ1-1, with D unresolved. Trimming removed 5 bases from V and 13 bases from J, with 17 bases in between. The germline V gene has CDR1 SGHTA and CDR2 FQGNSA. CDR3 length: 12 residues. The CDR3 loop is CASSHGDRVGFF. The CDR3 DNA follows: TGTGCCAGCAGCCACGGAGATAGGGTGGGTTTCTTT.

The chain links TRBV20-1 to TRBJ1-1, with no clear D. CDR3 length: 10 amino acids. V was clipped by 4 bases and J by 8 bases, with 8 bases between them. CDR1 is DFQATT and CDR2 is SNEGSKA in the germline V gene (reference sequence). The CDR3 loop is CSATHSEAFF. The CDR3 region has the DNA TGCAGTGCTACCCACTCGGAAGCTTTCTTT.

The chain has TRBV11-3 and TRBJ2-3, with 12 nucleotides matching TRBD2. Germline V gene sequence: CDR1 SGHNT, CDR2 YENEEA. The CDR3 is 16 residues long. The trim removed 4 bases at V and 5 bases at J, leaving 7 bases unmatched. CDR3 coding DNA: TGTGCCAGCAGCTCCGGACTAGCGGGAAGGGGAGATACGCAGTATTTT. This encodes CASSSGLAGRGDTQYF.

The chain combines TRBV9 with TRBJ2-7; the match to TRBD2 covers 7 bases. Germline V gene data show CDR1 as SGDLS and CDR2 as YYNGEE. This CDR3 region has 15 residues. The junction had 5 bases not matched to a gene; V was cut back by 2 bases and J by 0 bases. The DNA for the CDR3 is TGTGCCAGCAGCGTCGGCGGGAGTTCCTCCTACGAGCAGTACTTC. Protein: CASSVGGSSSYEQYF.

The CDR3 reads CATSIKNTEAFF. DNA for the CDR3: TGTGCCACCAGCATTAAGAACACTGAAGCTTTCTTT. The rearrangement uses TRBV15 and TRBJ1-1, with D hard to call. V was clipped by 4 bases and J by 1 base, with 4 bases between them. Germline assignment: CDR1 LNHNV and CDR2 YYDKDF (reference sequence). The CDR3 extends over 12 amino acids.

This clone was seen just once. The chain couples TRBV4-3 to TRBJ1-5; no definite D call. V was trimmed by 1 base and J by 5 bases, leaving 6 bases between them. CDR3 length: 13 residues. Germline CDR1 reads LGHNA; CDR2 reads YSLEER. The CDR3 region has the DNA TGCGCCAGCAGCCAAGGATTGTATCAGCCCCAGCATTTT. Amino acid sequence: CASSQGLYQPQHF.

A single count supports this clone. The V and J genes are TRBV4-2 and TRBJ2-1; 15 bases are shared with TRBD2. The CDR3 length is 15 residues. V was clipped by 1 base and J by 8 bases; unmatched bases: 0. The germline gives CDR1 LGHNA, CDR2 YNFKEQ. This chain's CDR3 is CASSQGTSGRDEQFF. The CDR3 DNA follows: TGTGCCAGCAGCCAAGGGACTAGCGGGAGGGATGAGCAGTTCTTC.

The rearrangement uses TRBV15 and TRBJ2-7; D is perhaps TRBD1 (7 bases). Germline V gene data show CDR1 as LNHNV and CDR2 as YYDKDF (reference sequence). The V end was cut by 0 bases, the J end by 7 bases, with 13 bases between. This CDR3 has 14 residues. DNA for the CDR3: TGTGCCACCAGCAGAGATGACCAGGGGGGAGAGCAGTACTTC. It codes for CATSRDDQGGEQYF. Looking up the rest from reference TRBV15 and TRBJ2-7 gives the full variable domain: DAMVIQNPRYQVTQFGKPVTLSCSQTLNHNVMYWYQQKSSQAPKLLFHYYDKDFNNEADTPDNFQSRRPNTSFCFLDIRSPGLGDTAMYLCATSRDDQGGEQYFGPGTRLTVT.

This clone was recorded once. The V and J genes are TRBV7-6 and TRBJ2-7; TRBD2 aligns across 8 bases. CDR3 length: 16 residues. J was trimmed by 6 bases and V by 4 bases; bases with no gene match: 14. CDR1 and CDR2 (germline): SGHVS, FNYEAQ. The CDR3 region is CASSSDGGGIRREQYF. The DNA of the CDR3 is TGTGCCAGCAGCTCCGACGGGGGGGGAATCCGCCGCGAGCAGTACTTC.

V gene TRBV2 combines with J gene TRBJ2-1; the match to TRBD1 covers 10 bases. CDR3 length: 15 amino acids. Germline lookup yields CDR1 SNHLY and CDR2 FYNNEI. V was clipped by 6 bases and J by 4 bases; unmatched bases: 6. The CDR3 nucleotides read TGTGCCAGCAGGGATGACAGGGGGCGGTACAATGAGCAGTTCTTC. Translated: CASRDDRGRYNEQFF. Based on the CDR3 plus reference TRBV2 and TRBJ2-1, the full variable domain is EPEVTQTPSHQVTQMGQEVILRCVPISNHLYFYWYRQILGQKVEFLVSFYNNEISEKSEIFDDQFSVERPDGSNFTLKIRSTKLEDSAMYFCASRDDRGRYNEQFFGPGTRLTVL.

The chain employs TRBV4-1 and TRBJ2-7; 7 bases match TRBD1. Germline V CDR1 and CDR2: MGHRA, YSYEKL. After removal of 2 bases from V and 2 bases from J, the junction contained 6 bases not matched to a gene. The length of the CDR3 is 15 residues. CDR3 nucleotides: TGCGCCAGCAGCCAATGGTCGGGACAGACCTACGAGCAGTACTTC. It is translated as CASSQWSGQTYEQYF.

The chain recombines TRBV19 with TRBJ2-1; weak D call: TRBD2 (5 bases). The germline CDR1 and CDR2 sequences are LNHDA and SQIVND (reference sequence). V was shortened by 1 base and J by 4 bases, with 14 bases between the two germline ends. The CDR3 is 16 residues long. The DNA for the CDR3 is TGTGCCAGTAGTATAGGCGGGCTTTACGAATACAATGAGCAGTTCTTC. This encodes CASSIGGLYEYNEQFF.

This clone came up once. The rearrangement uses TRBV6-5 and TRBJ1-5, with D uncertain. Trimming cost V 5 bases and J 4 bases, with 12 bases left between them. CDR1 and CDR2 from the germline V gene are MNHEY and SVGAGI. This CDR3 spans 14 amino acids. The CDR3 nucleotides are TGTGCCAGCAGTCAGTCGGGTGGGAATCAGCCCCAGCATTTT. Its protein product is CASSQSGGNQPQHF.

V is TRBV7-9 and J is TRBJ1-5; no reliable D call. CDR3 length: 14 residues. Germline CDR1 SEHNR, CDR2 FQNEAQ (reference sequence). Trimming removed 1 base at V and 5 bases at J, with 9 bases between. CDR3 in DNA: TGTGCCAGCAGCTTAGAACTTGATTATCAGCCCCAGCATTTT. Translation: CASSLELDYQPQHF.

This chain connects TRBV5-1 to TRBJ2-7; 10 nucleotides align to TRBD1. Germline CDR1 SGHRS, CDR2 YFSETQ. The CDR3 spans 16 residues. The J segment lost 2 bases and the V segment lost 0 bases, leaving 5 bases of the junction unmatched. The CDR3 region is CASSLEPGQGAYEQYF. The CDR3, as DNA: TGCGCCAGCAGCTTGGAACCAGGACAGGGGGCCTACGAGCAGTACTTC.

The chain has TRBV15 and TRBJ1-1; perhaps TRBD1 as D (6 bases). This CDR3 region has 15 residues. Trimming took 8 bases from V and 0 from J, leaving 16 bases between them. CDR1 is LNHNV and CDR2 is YYDKDF in the germline V gene (reference sequence). The CDR3 DNA is TGTGCCACCTTAGGGGGGGGCGGGGTGAACACTGAAGCTTTCTTT. Translation: CATLGGGGVNTEAFF.

This chain joins TRBV7-2 and TRBJ2-2; 10 nucleotides agree with TRBD2. V lost 5 bases, J lost 4 bases, and 7 bases stayed unmatched. This CDR3 is 16 amino acids long. Germline lookup yields CDR1 SGHTA and CDR2 FQGNSA. The CDR3, as DNA: TGTGCCAGCAGCCCCCAACCTAGCGGGAGCACCGGGGAGCTGTTTTTT. Translated: CASSPQPSGSTGELFF.

This clone was detected only a few times. This chain joins TRBV5-1 and TRBJ1-2; D unresolved. V lost 3 bases and J 8 bases, leaving 8 bases between the germline ends. This CDR3 contains 11 residues. CDR1 and CDR2 (germline): SGHRS, YFSETQ. The CDR3 loop reads CASSSSGGYTF. CDR3 in DNA: TGCGCCAGCAGCTCGTCCGGGGGCTACACCTTC.

The V gene is TRBV5-1, the J gene TRBJ2-7; D unclear. Germline CDR1 reads SGHRS; CDR2 reads YFSETQ. V was pared by 4 bases and J by 5 bases, with 13 bases between. The CDR3 extends over 13 amino acids. The CDR3 loop is CASSLRSVNEQYF. The CDR3 coding sequence is TGCGCCAGCAGCCTAAGAAGTGTCAACGAGCAGTACTTC.

This clone was recorded only once. The chain recombines TRBV19 with TRBJ2-2; a weak D match, TRBD2 (7 bases). Germline CDR1 and CDR2: LNHDA and SQIVND (reference sequence). V was cut by 3 bases and J by 5 bases, with 16 bases left in between. This CDR3 comprises 16 residues. The chain's CDR3 is CASSIPNRGGTGELFF. CDR3 in DNA: TGTGCCAGTAGTATCCCGAATAGGGGGGGGACCGGGGAGCTGTTTTTT.

The genes are TRBV27 and TRBJ2-7; 8 bases are a match to TRBD2. Trimming cost V 8 bases and J 4 bases; bases outside gene matches: 10. The germline gives CDR1 MNHEY, CDR2 SMNVEV (reference sequence). The CDR3 spans 14 residues. Here the CDR3 reads CASSKREGEYEQYF. The CDR3 DNA reads as TGTGCCAGCTCTAAACGGGAGGGGGAGTACGAGCAGTACTTC.

In this sample, this clone turned up once. This chain links TRBV4-3 with TRBJ2-1; possible D gene TRBD1, 6 bases. The germline gives CDR1 LGHNA, CDR2 YSLEER. V gave up 2 bases and J gave up 3 bases, with 14 bases separating them. This CDR3 is built from 16 residues. CDR3: CASSQTPGTLYNEQFF. CDR3 DNA sequence: TGCGCCAGCAGCCAAACCCCCGGGACACTCTACAATGAGCAGTTCTTC.

The V gene is TRBV9, the J gene TRBJ1-2; 10 bases match TRBD1. Germline loops: CDR1 SGDLS, CDR2 YYNGEE. The CDR3 contains 13 residues. Trimming at V came to 3 bases and at J to 8 bases, leaving 4 bases not matched to a gene. CDR3 residues: CASSGQGARGYTF. As DNA, the CDR3 is TGTGCCAGCAGCGGACAGGGGGCACGGGGCTACACCTTC.

The table lists this clone with a few counts. This rearrangement joins TRBV10-3 to TRBJ2-5; D unresolved. Germline V gives CDR1 ENHRY, CDR2 SYGVKD. V was trimmed by 0 bases and J by 3 bases, leaving 8 bases between them. This CDR3 comprises 14 residues. CDR3 DNA sequence: TGTGCCATCAGTGAGTCGATCCCGAAAGAGACCCAGTACTTC. Encoded protein: CAISESIPKETQYF.

The chain joins TRBV7-2 to TRBJ2-5, with 7 nucleotides matching TRBD1. The ends lost 1 base at V and 4 bases at J; junction bases unmatched: 3. The CDR3 contains 14 residues. Looked up from germline, CDR1 is SGHTA and CDR2 is FQGNSA. The CDR3 DNA is TGTGCCAGCAGCTTAGGACGACAGGGAGAGACCCAGTACTTC. Protein sequence: CASSLGRQGETQYF.

The chain couples TRBV7-9 to TRBJ1-2; D might be TRBD1 (5 bases). Trimming stripped 5 bases from V and 0 bases from J, with 13 bases between. This CDR3 region has 15 residues. Germline CDR1 and CDR2: SEHNR and FQNEAQ (reference sequence). This chain's CDR3 is CASSPQGLANYGYTF. CDR3 in DNA: TGTGCCAGCAGCCCCCAGGGTTTGGCTAACTATGGCTACACCTTC.

This clone was detected only once. This chain joins TRBV6-6 and TRBJ1-4; no reliable D call. The V gene lost 8 bases and the J gene lost 7 bases, with 14 bases spanning the gap. The CDR3 runs 13 residues. Germline CDR1 is MNHNY and CDR2 is SVGAGI (reference sequence). CDR3 nucleotide sequence: TGTGCCAGCTATAAGACCCTAGGTGAAAAACTGTTTTTT. It yields the protein CASYKTLGEKLFF.

This sequence joins TRBV7-9 and TRBJ2-1, with D possibly being TRBD1 (5 bases). V gave up 5 bases and J gave up 12 bases, with 23 bases separating them. The V gene's germline CDR1 is SEHNR and CDR2 FQNEAQ (reference sequence). CDR3 size: 15 residues. The CDR3 DNA sequence: TGTGCCAGCAGCCTCAGGGTGGGCGCCCCCGTGGGGCAGTTCTTC. It codes for CASSLRVGAPVGQFF.

The gene calls are TRBV6-6 and TRBJ2-7, with D possibly being TRBD1 (5 bases). The CDR3 is made up of 12 amino acids. V lost 6 bases, J lost 12 bases, and 18 bases lay in between. In germline, CDR1 is MNHNY, CDR2 SVGAGI (reference sequence). In DNA, the CDR3 is TGTGCCAGCAGAAGCGACAGCTTATCACCGTACTTC. Translating gives CASRSDSLSPYF.

The chain joins TRBV6-6 to TRBJ2-5, with D unclear. The CDR3 contains 11 residues. Germline V gene data show CDR1 as MNHNY and CDR2 as SVGAGI (reference sequence). V dropped 6 bases and J dropped 5 bases, with 7 bases sitting between them. As DNA, the CDR3 is TGTGCCAGCAGGCGGATGGAGACCCAGTACTTC. Translated, it gives CASRRMETQYF.